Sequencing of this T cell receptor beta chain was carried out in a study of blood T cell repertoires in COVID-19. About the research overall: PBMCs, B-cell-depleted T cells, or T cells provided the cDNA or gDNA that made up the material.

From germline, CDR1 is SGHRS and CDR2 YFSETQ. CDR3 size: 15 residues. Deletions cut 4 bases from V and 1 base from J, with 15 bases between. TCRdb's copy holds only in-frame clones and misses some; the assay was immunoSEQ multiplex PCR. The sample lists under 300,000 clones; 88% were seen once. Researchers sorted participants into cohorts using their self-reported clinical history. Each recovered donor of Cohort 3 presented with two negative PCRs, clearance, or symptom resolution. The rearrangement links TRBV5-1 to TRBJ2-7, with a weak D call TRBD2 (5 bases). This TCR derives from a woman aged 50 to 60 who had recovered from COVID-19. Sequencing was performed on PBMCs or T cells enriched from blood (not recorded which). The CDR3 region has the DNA TGCGCCAGCAGCGCCTCACGGACTGGTTCCTACGAGCAGTACTTC. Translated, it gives CASSASRTGSYEQYF. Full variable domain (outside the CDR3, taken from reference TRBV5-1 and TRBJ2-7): KAGVTQTPRYLIKTRGQQVTLSCSPISGHRSVSWYQQTPGQGLQFLFEYFSETQRNKGNFPGRFSGRQFSNSRSEMNVSTLELGDSALYLCASSASRTGSYEQYFGPGTRLTVT.